Below, 5 T cell receptor beta chains from the same sample are listed, as sequenced in a study of regulatory T cells in long-lasting Graves disease. Documented time point: newly diagnosed GD, antithyroid drugs for less than 3 months. PBMC RNA was the source of the TCR library. Building of the TCR beta libraries involved iRepertoire HTBI primers and Arm-PCR of CDR3 regions. TCRdb re-called the multiplex PCR reads through MiXCR, storing one row per CDR3 protein. The sample shows roughly 530,000 distinct CDR3 sequences, around 16% of them seen only once. These same data were also listed under a study on T cells in Graves' hyperthyroidism and ophthalmopathy.

The specimen was peripheral blood mononuclear cells (PBMCs), collected at new diagnosis, from a patient treated with antithyroid drugs. The source of these receptors is a woman aged 40-60 years with Graves disease.

The V gene is TRBV4-1, the J gene TRBJ1-6; D remains unclear. Trimming stripped 0 bases from V and 7 bases from J, with 16 bases between. Germline CDR1 reads MGHRA; CDR2 reads YSYEKL. The CDR3 is made up of 17 amino acids. The CDR3 nucleotides read TGCGCCAGCAGCCAAGAAAGGACCGATCCTTGGAATTCACCCCTCCACTTT. Residues: CASSQERTDPWNSPLHF.

This clonotype was detected many times. This chain links TRBV2 with TRBJ1-1, with no clear D. Between the trimmed V and J ends, which lost 4 bases and 7 bases, there was a span of 19 bases. Germline CDR1 is SNHLY and CDR2 is FYNNEI. This CDR3 is 15 amino acids long. The CDR3 region has the DNA TGTGCCAGCAGTGCGGACGGCCATAAGAAGGATGAAGCTTTCTTT. Its protein product is CASSADGHKKDEAFF.

V usage is TRBV11-2 and J usage is TRBJ2-1, with TRBD2 identical over 12 bases. Trimming took 2 bases from V and 6 from J; bases not matched to a gene: 8. The V gene's germline CDR1 is SGHAT and CDR2 FQNNGV. The CDR3 is made up of 17 amino acids. The DNA for the CDR3 is TGTGCCAGCAGCTTACGGGCTAGCGGGGGGGCCTTCAATGAGCAGTTCTTC. This codes for CASSLRASGGAFNEQFF.

This clonotype was observed a few times. The J gene is TRBJ1-6, the V gene TRBV28, with TRBD1 as a possible D gene (5 bases). Looked up from germline, CDR1 is MDHEN and CDR2 is SYDVKM. This CDR3 is built from 14 residues. Trimming left V 1 base short and J 13 bases short, with 14 bases between. In DNA form, the CDR3 reads TGTGCCAGCAGTTTATCTGGGACCAAGGGTCCCCTCCACTTT. Amino acid sequence: CASSLSGTKGPLHF.

This clonotype was detected only once. V usage is TRBV12-3 or TRBV12-4 and J usage is TRBJ2-3; D is undetermined. CDR3 length equals 15 residues. Trimming stripped 1 base from V and 2 bases from J, with 10 bases between. The CDR3 sequence: CASSLGASVTDTQYF. CDR3 nucleotides: TGTGCCAGCAGTTTAGGAGCTTCGGTCACAGATACGCAGTATTTT.